The next 18 T cell receptor beta chains were all read from a single sample in a study of a mutant IDH1 vaccine in newly diagnosed glioma. Noted time point: baseline, week 1 (first vaccination visit). Treatment specified: pre-vaccination baseline after standard-of-care therapy. Assay used: immunoSEQ multiplex PCR; TCRdb lists only in-frame clones, some missing. Of 50,000 to 65,000 clones listed, about 82% are singletons. The input for sequencing was PBMCs, taken from a glioma patient treated with radiotherapy, temozolomide or both. All receptors derive from a young man with glioma.

The rearrangement joins TRBV11-2 to TRBJ1-2; D gene ambiguous. The V end was cut by 1 base, the J end by 6 bases, with 18 bases between. CDR1 is SGHAT, CDR2 FQNNGV, per germline. This CDR3 has 16 amino acids. The CDR3 is CASSLGRLRERHGYTF. Written as DNA, the CDR3 is TGTGCCAGCAGCTTAGGGAGACTGCGGGAACGGCATGGCTACACCTTC.

The J gene is TRBJ2-1, the V gene TRBV5-6, with D maybe TRBD2 (6 bases). V was pared by 6 bases and J by 10 bases, with 20 bases between. Germline CDR1 reads SGHDT; CDR2 reads YYEEEE. The CDR3 is 14 residues long. The CDR3 nucleotides read TGTGCCAGCACAAGCGGGCTCGCTTTATGGGAGCAGTTCTTC. Its translation is CASTSGLALWEQFF.

V usage is TRBV2 and J usage is TRBJ2-3; 9 nucleotides agree with TRBD2. Trimming took 8 bases from V and 8 from J; bases not matched to a gene: 5. Per the germline V gene, CDR1 is SNHLY and CDR2 is FYNNEI. This CDR3 has 12 residues. CDR3 sequence: CASCSGSFTQYF. CDR3 in DNA: TGTGCCAGCTGTAGCGGGAGCTTTACGCAGTATTTT.

The chain carries TRBV4-3 and TRBJ1-5; D is undetermined. V was shortened by 2 bases and J by 2 bases, with 16 bases between the two germline ends. The CDR3 consists of 17 residues. The germline gives CDR1 LGHNA, CDR2 YSLEER. The CDR3: CASSQHRDFNGNQPQHF. CDR3 coding DNA: TGCGCCAGCAGCCAACATAGGGATTTTAATGGCAATCAGCCCCAGCATTTT.

V and J are TRBV29-1 and TRBJ2-3; TRBD2 agrees at 8 bases. Trimming took 1 base from V and 5 from J; bases not matched to a gene: 5. Germline V lookup: CDR1 SQVTM, CDR2 ANQGSEA. This CDR3 region has 14 residues. In DNA form, the CDR3 reads TGCAGCGTTGAAGGGGGGCTAGCGGGAGATACGCAGTATTTT. Encoded protein: CSVEGGLAGDTQYF.

The CDR3 sequence: CASSETALDGYTF. The CDR3 nucleotides read TGTGCCAGCAGCGAAACAGCCCTTGATGGCTACACCTTC. This chain joins TRBV28 and TRBJ1-2, with D unresolved. CDR3 size: 13 residues. Germline V gene sequence: CDR1 MDHEN, CDR2 SYDVKM. V shed 6 bases and J shed 6 bases, with 14 bases lying between them.

The V and J genes are TRBV7-2 and TRBJ2-1; either TRBD1 or TRBD2 may supply D (5 bases each). Germline V gene sequence: CDR1 SGHTA, CDR2 FQGNSA. The CDR3 totals 15 residues. V was cut by 4 bases and J by 4 bases, with 14 bases left in between. The CDR3 here is CASSSLGDPYNEQFF. CDR3 DNA: TGTGCCAGCAGCTCCTTGGGGGATCCGTACAATGAGCAGTTCTTC. The full variable domain, rest sourced from reference TRBV7-2 and TRBJ2-1, is GAGVSQSPSNKVTEKGKDVELRCDPISGHTALYWYRQSLGQGLEFLIYFQGNSAPDKSGLPSDRFSAERTGGSVSTLTIQRTQQEDSAVYLCASSSLGDPYNEQFFGPGTRLTVL.

This chain links TRBV30 with TRBJ1-2; TRBD1 aligns across 9 bases. The CDR3 contains 13 residues. Losses at the gene ends were 1 base for V and 6 bases for J; bases not matched to a gene: 3. CDR1 is GTSNPN, CDR2 SVGIG, per germline (reference sequence). The DNA for the CDR3 is TGTGCCTGGAGTGGGAGGGACAGGGATGGCTACACCTTC. Protein: CAWSGRDRDGYTF. Full variable domain (missing parts from reference TRBV30 and TRBJ1-2): SQTIHQWPATLVQPVGSPLSLECTVEGTSNPNLYWYRQAAGRGLQLLFYSVGIGQISSEVPQNLSASRPQDRQFILSSKKLLLSDSGFYLCAWSGRDRDGYTFGSGTRLTVV.

V is TRBV13 and J is TRBJ1-2; D is unresolved. Germline lookup yields CDR1 PRHDT and CDR2 FYEKMQ (reference sequence). CDR3 length: 15 amino acids. The V gene lost 3 bases and the J gene lost 2 bases, with 13 bases spanning the gap. In DNA form, the CDR3 reads TGTGCCAGCAGCTTCCTCCCGACGGGGAACTATGGCTACACCTTC. Amino acids: CASSFLPTGNYGYTF.

V is TRBV6-5 and J is TRBJ2-7; D perhaps matches TRBD1 (6 bases). Trimming stripped 6 bases from V and 0 bases from J, with 15 bases between. This CDR3 region has 15 residues. Germline values: CDR1 MNHEY, CDR2 SVGAGI. The CDR3 coding sequence is TGTGCCAGCAGCCGAGGACAGACTCGCTCCTACGAGCAGTACTTC. Translation gives CASSRGQTRSYEQYF.

The rearrangement links TRBV4-3 to TRBJ1-2; D is undetermined. Trimming took off 0 bases at V and 4 bases at J, with 18 bases between the two ends. Germline assignment: CDR1 LGHNA and CDR2 YSLEER. This CDR3 has 17 amino acids. CDR3 nucleotide sequence: TGCGCCAGCAGCCAAGATTTAATAGGAAAGTTGAGCTATGGCTACACCTTC. Protein sequence: CASSQDLIGKLSYGYTF.

This clone was observed a handful of times. V gene TRBV7-9 combines with J gene TRBJ2-1; a possible D gene is TRBD1 (5 bases). Germline V CDR1 and CDR2: SEHNR, FQNEAQ (reference sequence). Trimming shortened V by 6 bases and J by 8 bases, and 17 bases separated the two germline ends. CDR3 length: 14 amino acids. CDR3 protein: CASSLNNRGHEQFF. In nucleotides, the CDR3 is TGTGCCAGCAGTCTCAATAATAGGGGTCATGAGCAGTTCTTC.

DNA of the CDR3: TGCGCCAGCAGCCCCATGGGGGGCGGCACCGGGGAGCTGTTTTTT. Protein product: CASSPMGGGTGELFF. This sequence joins TRBV4-1 and TRBJ2-2; D is tentatively TRBD1 or TRBD2 (6 bases each). There are 15 residues in the CDR3. Trimming pared 4 bases from V and 4 bases from J, leaving 13 bases between. Germline CDR1 and CDR2: MGHRA and YSYEKL.

The chain joins TRBV10-3 to TRBJ1-1, with D perhaps matching TRBD1 (6 bases). This CDR3 has 12 residues. Between the trimmed V and J ends, which lost 5 bases and 6 bases, there was a span of 10 bases. CDR1 is ENHRY and CDR2 is SYGVKD in the germline V gene. CDR3 coding DNA: TGTGCCATCAGTTGGGCAGGGGCTGAAGCTTTCTTT. It is translated as CAISWAGAEAFF.

CDR3 residues: CATSSQDRGEAGANVLTF. In DNA form, the CDR3 reads TGTGCCACCAGCAGCCAAGACAGGGGGGAGGCTGGGGCCAACGTCCTGACTTTC. The chain is built from TRBV15 and TRBJ2-6; 9 nucleotides align to TRBD1. Germline-derived CDR1 and CDR2 are LNHNV and YYDKDF (reference sequence). The CDR3 is made up of 18 amino acids. Trimming took 3 bases from V and 2 from J; bases not matched to a gene: 8.

The rearrangement joins TRBV11-1 to TRBJ2-3, with D unresolved. This CDR3 has 11 amino acids. CDR1 SGHAT and CDR2 FQDESV come from the germline V gene (reference sequence). Deletions cut 3 bases from V and 4 bases from J, with 2 bases between. Here the CDR3 reads CASSFADTQYF. CDR3 nucleotides: TGTGCCAGCAGCTTTGCAGATACGCAGTATTTT.

The CDR3 region is CASSYLVGGGSEQYF. The DNA for the CDR3 is TGTGCCAGCAGTTACCTGGTAGGCGGTGGGAGCGAGCAGTACTTC. The V gene is TRBV6-5, the J gene TRBJ2-7, with a possible D match to TRBD2 (5 bases). CDR3 length: 15 amino acids. Germline CDR1 reads MNHEY; CDR2 reads SVGAGI. Trimming pared 2 bases from V and 6 bases from J, leaving 17 bases between.

The J gene is TRBJ1-6, the V gene TRBV7-9, with TRBD1 identical over 7 bases. CDR1 and CDR2 from the germline V gene are SEHNR and FQNEAQ (reference sequence). The CDR3 has 15 amino acids. V shed 5 bases and J 7 bases; nucleotides not matched to a gene: 8. The CDR3 region is CASSPPRGGNSPLHF. CDR3 bases: TGTGCCAGCAGCCCACCCAGGGGGGGGAATTCACCCCTCCACTTT.